The T cell receptor beta chain described here comes from a study of T cells in Graves' hyperthyroidism and ophthalmopathy. General study results and limits: In the blood, most expanded thyroid clonotypes above 0.001 appeared as well. Model output signaled ophthalmopathy a median around 6.9 months ahead of onset. A model of 13 V-J features distinguished ophthalmopathy from stable hyperthyroidism.

Amplified regions were TCR beta CDR3 sequences from RNA transcripts. RT-PCR in the first round (using the HTBI primer set) targeted the TCR CDR3. TCRdb passed the multiplex PCR reads through MiXCR, listing each CDR3 protein once. The sample has hundreds of thousands of distinct CDR3 sequences; approximately 16% are singletons. This clonotype was seen a handful of times. Its specificity is unknown. J gave up 6 bases and V 0 bases, and 7 bases lay outside the gene matches. This CDR3 is built from 17 residues. Germline assignment: CDR1 MGHRA and CDR2 YSYEKL. This clonotype was sampled from a woman aged 18-30 years with Graves' hyperthyroidism. The rearrangement links TRBV4-1 to TRBJ2-1; 11 nucleotides align to TRBD2. Sequenced input: blood. The CDR3 DNA follows: TGCGCCAGCAGCCAAGATAGCGGGAGGGCCCAAGGCAATGAGCAGTTCTTC. It is translated as CASSQDSGRAQGNEQFF.